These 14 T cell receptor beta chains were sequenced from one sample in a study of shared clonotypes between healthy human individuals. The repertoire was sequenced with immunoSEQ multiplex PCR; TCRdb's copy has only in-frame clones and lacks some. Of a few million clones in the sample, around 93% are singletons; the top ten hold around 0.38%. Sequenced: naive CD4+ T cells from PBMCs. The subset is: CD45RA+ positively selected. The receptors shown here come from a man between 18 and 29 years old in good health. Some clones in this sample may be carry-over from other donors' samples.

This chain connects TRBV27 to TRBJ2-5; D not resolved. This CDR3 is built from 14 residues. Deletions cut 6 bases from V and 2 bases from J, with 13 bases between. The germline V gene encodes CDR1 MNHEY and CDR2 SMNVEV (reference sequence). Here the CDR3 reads CASRPGPLQETQYF. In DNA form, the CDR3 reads TGTGCCAGCAGACCTGGGCCCCTTCAAGAGACCCAGTACTTC.

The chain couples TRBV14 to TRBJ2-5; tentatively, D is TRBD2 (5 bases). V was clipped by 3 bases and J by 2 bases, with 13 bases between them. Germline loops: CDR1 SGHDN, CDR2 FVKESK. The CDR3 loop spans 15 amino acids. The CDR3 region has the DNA TGTGCCAGCAGCCAGAGTCGCCGGGAACAAGAGACCCAGTACTTC. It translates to CASSQSRREQETQYF.

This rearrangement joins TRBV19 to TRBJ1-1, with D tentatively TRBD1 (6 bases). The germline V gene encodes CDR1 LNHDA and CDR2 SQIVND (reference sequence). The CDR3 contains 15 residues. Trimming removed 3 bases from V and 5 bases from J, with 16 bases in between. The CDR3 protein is CASSMAGRGHTEAFF. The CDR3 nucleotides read TGTGCCAGTAGTATGGCTGGGCGGGGGCATACTGAAGCTTTCTTT.

CDR3 in amino acids: CASSLEVRAEAFF. Here the CDR3 DNA reads TGTGCCAGCAGCTTAGAGGTCCGGGCTGAAGCTTTCTTT. This chain joins TRBV11-1 and TRBJ1-1; D remains unclear. Trimming pared 1 base from V and 6 bases from J, leaving 9 bases between. The germline V gene has CDR1 SGHAT and CDR2 FQDESV (reference sequence). CDR3 length: 13 residues.

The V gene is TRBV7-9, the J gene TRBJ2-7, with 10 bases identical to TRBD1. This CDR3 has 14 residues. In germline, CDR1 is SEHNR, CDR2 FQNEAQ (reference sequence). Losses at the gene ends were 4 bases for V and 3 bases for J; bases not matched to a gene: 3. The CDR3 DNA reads TGTGCCAGCAGCTACCGGGACAGGGGCTACGAGCAGTACTTC. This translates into CASSYRDRGYEQYF.

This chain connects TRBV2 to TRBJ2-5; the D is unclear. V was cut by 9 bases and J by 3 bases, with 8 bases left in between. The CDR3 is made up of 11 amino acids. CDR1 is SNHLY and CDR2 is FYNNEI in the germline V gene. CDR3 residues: CASGEEETQYF. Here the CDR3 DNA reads TGTGCCAGTGGTGAAGAAGAGACCCAGTACTTC.

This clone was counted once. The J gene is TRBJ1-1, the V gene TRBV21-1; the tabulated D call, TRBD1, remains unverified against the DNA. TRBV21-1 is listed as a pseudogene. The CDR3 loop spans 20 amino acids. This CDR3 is CASSRGGTEPTNKGDTEAFF. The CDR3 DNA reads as TGTGCCAGCAGCCGGGGTGGGACAGAGCCAACGAACAAAGGGGACACTGAAGCTTTCTTT.

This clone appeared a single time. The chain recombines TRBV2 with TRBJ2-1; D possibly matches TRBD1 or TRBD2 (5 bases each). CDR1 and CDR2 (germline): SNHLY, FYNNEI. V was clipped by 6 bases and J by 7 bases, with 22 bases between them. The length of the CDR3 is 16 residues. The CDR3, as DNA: TGTGCCAGCAGGATAAGAGGGACGGCCAGGAATAATGAGCAGTTCTTC. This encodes CASRIRGTARNNEQFF.

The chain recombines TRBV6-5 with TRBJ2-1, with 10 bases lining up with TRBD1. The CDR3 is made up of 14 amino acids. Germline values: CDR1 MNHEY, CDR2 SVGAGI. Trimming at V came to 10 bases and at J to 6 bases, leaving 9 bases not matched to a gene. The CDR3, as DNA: TGTGCCACCTTCCGGGACAGGGGAAGCAATGAGCAGTTCTTC. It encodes CATFRDRGSNEQFF.

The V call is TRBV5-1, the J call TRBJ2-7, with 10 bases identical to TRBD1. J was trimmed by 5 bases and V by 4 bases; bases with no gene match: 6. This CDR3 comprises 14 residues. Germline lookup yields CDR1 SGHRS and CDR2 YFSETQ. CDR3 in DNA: TGCGCCAGCAGCCCGGGGGACAGGGGTAACGAGCAGTACTTC. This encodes CASSPGDRGNEQYF.

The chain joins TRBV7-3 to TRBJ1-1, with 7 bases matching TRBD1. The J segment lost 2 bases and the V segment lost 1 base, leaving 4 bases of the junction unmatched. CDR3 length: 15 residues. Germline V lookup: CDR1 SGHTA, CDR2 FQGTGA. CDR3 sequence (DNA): TGTGCCAGCAGCTTAAGAGGGGGCACAAACACTGAAGCTTTCTTT. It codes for CASSLRGGTNTEAFF. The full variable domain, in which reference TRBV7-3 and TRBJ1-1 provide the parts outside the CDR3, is GAGVSQTPSNKVTEKGKYVELRCDPISGHTALYWYRQSLGQGPEFLIYFQGTGAADDSGLPNDRFFAVRPEGSVSTLKIQRTERGDSAVYLCASSLRGGTNTEAFFGQGTRLTVV.

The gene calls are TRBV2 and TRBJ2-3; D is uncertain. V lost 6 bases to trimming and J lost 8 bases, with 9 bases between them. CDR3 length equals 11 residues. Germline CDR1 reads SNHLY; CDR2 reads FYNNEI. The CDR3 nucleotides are TGTGCCAGCAGCATATATGGTACGCAGTATTTT. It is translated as CASSIYGTQYF.

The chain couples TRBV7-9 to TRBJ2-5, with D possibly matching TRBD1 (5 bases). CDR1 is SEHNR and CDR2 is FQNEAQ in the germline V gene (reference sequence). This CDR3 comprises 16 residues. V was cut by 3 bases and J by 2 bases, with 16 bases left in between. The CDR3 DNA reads TGTGCCAGCAGCTTCGGATTACAGGCAGCTCAAGAGACCCAGTACTTC. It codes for CASSFGLQAAQETQYF.

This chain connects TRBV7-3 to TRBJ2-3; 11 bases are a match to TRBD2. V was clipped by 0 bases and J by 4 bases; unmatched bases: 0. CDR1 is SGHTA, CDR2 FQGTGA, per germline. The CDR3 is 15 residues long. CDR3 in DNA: TGTGCCAGCAGCTTAACACTAGCGGGAGCAGATACGCAGTATTTT. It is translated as CASSLTLAGADTQYF.